This TCR beta chain was obtained from a study of cytomegalovirus exposure and HLA in healthy donors. With 0 bases removed from V and 8 bases from J, the gap between germline ends came to 16 bases. Germline-derived CDR1 and CDR2 are KGHSH and LQKENI. The CDR3 length is 15 residues. As for the donors, each was a healthy bone marrow donor. A multiplex PCR was run with 60 Vbeta primers and 13 Jbeta primers. Using immunoSEQ multiplex PCR, the repertoire was profiled, and TCRdb retains in-frame clones only, with some absent. This table has about 140,000 clones, approximately 80% appearing once. The chain links TRBV18 to TRBJ1-2; tentatively, D is TRBD1 (6 bases). Sequenced input: PBMCs. The clonotype originates from a male donor in good health and CMV-seronegative. The DNA for the CDR3 is TGTGCCAGCTCACCACCGTCCAACACAGGGTCCGGCTACACCTTC. Translated, it gives CASSPPSNTGSGYTF. The full variable domain, in which reference TRBV18 and TRBJ1-2 provide the parts outside the CDR3, is NAGVMQNPRHLVRRRGQEARLRCSPMKGHSHVYWYRQLPEEGLKFMVYLQKENIIDESGMPKERFSAEFPKEGPSILRIQQVVRGDSAAYFCASSPPSNTGSGYTFGSGTRLTVV.